The 2 T cell receptor beta chains below come from one sample, sequenced in a study of blood T cell repertoires in COVID-19. The data were produced by immunoSEQ multiplex PCR, yet TCRdb's version contains in-frame clones alone and is incomplete. This sample has about 280,000 clones, with more than 85% found just once. Sample: peripheral blood. These receptor sequences come from a man between 40 and 49 years old with acute or convalescent COVID-19.

By its share, this clone is large. CDR3 DNA: TGTGCCAGCAGCTTAACGACTAGCGGGGGGAATACGCAGTATTTT. This gives the protein CASSLTTSGGNTQYF. The J gene is TRBJ2-3, the V gene TRBV13, with 13 positions matching TRBD2. J was trimmed by 7 bases and V by 2 bases; bases with no gene match: 3. This CDR3 has 15 amino acids. The germline CDR1 and CDR2 sequences are PRHDT and FYEKMQ (reference sequence).

The rearrangement links TRBV7-2 to TRBJ2-7, with 8 bases lining up with TRBD2. Germline V lookup: CDR1 SGHTA, CDR2 FQGNSA. There are 15 residues in the CDR3. Trimming at V came to 1 base and at J to 5 bases, leaving 7 bases not matched to a gene. The CDR3 sequence: CASSLVVGGANEQYF. The DNA of the CDR3 is TGTGCCAGCAGCTTAGTTGTCGGGGGGGCCAACGAGCAGTACTTC.